This T cell receptor beta chain was profiled in a study of CD8+CD57+ T cells in acquired aplastic anemia. Germline-derived CDR1 and CDR2 are WSHSY and SAAADI. The CDR3 has 13 residues. After removal of 8 bases from V and 6 bases from J, the junction contained 7 bases not matched to a gene. Selection for sequencing was limited to patients who had shown CD8+CD57+ cell expansion by flow cytometry. By the time of blood sampling, patients had still received no therapy. TCR beta VDJ and CDR3 profiling used genomic DNA as template. MiXCR, applied by TCRdb to the reads, yields one record per CDR3 protein. The repertoire has under 500,000 distinct CDR3 sequences, around a third of them found once; the top ten carry roughly 0.8%.

The clonotype originates from a human donor with aplastic anemia. The V and J genes are TRBV10-2 and TRBJ1-5; 7 nucleotides agree with TRBD1. The sequenced sample consisted of sorted CD4+, CD8+, or CD8+CD57+ T cells (not recorded which) from PBMCs. The CDR3 DNA reads as TGCGCCAGCGGCCAGGGGGACGGTCAGCCCCAGCATTTT. Translating it yields CASGQGDGQPQHF.